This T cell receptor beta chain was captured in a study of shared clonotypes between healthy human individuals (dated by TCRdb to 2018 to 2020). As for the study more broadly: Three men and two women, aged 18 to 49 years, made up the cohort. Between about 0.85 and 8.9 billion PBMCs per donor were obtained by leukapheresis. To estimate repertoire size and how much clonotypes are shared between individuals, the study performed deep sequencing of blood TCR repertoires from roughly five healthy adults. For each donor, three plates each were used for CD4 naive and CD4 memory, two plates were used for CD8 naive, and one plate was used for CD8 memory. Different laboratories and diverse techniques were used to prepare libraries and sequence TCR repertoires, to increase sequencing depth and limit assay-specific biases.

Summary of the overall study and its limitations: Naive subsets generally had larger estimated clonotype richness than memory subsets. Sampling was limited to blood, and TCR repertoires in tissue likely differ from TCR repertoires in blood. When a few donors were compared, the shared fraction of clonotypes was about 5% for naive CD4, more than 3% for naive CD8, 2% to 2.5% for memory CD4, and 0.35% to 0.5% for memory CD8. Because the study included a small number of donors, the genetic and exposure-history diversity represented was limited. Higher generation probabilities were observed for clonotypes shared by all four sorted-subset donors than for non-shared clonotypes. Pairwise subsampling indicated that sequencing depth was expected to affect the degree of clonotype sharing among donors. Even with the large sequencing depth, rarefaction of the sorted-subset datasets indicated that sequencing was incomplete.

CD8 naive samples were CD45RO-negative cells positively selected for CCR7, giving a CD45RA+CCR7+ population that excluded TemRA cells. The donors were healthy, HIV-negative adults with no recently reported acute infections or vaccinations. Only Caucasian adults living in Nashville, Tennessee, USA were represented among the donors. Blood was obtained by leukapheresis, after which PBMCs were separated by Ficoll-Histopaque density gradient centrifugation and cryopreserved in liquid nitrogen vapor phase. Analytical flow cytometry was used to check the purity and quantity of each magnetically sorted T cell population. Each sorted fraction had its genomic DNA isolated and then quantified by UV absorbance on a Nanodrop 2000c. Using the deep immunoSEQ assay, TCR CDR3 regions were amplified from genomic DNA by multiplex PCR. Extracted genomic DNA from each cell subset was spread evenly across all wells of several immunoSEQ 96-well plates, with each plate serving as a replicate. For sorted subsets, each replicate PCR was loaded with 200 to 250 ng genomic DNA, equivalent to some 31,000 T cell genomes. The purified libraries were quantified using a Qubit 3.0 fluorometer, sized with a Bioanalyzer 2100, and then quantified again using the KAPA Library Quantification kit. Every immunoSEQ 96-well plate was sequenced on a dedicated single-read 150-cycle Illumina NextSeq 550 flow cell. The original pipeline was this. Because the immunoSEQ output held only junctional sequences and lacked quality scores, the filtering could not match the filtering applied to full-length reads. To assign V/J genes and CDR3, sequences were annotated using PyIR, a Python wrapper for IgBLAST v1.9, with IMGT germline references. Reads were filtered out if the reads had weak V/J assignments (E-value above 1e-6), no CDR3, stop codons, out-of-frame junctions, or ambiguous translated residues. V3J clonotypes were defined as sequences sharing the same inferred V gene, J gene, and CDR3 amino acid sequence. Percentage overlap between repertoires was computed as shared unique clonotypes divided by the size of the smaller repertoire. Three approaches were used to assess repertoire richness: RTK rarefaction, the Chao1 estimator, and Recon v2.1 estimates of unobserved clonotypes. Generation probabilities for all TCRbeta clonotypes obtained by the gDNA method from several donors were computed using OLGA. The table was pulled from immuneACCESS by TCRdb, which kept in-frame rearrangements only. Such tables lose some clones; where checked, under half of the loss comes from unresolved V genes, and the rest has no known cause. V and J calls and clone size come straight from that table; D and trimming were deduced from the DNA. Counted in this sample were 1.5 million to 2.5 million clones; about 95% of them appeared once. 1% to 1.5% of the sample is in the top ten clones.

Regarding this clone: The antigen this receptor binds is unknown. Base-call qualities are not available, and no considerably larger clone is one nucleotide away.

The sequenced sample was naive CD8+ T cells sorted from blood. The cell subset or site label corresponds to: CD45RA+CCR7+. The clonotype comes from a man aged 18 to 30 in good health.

The nucleotide sequence is given as TGTGCCAGCAGCTTAGCCGGTATGTTAGCGGGCCGCGTCTACGAGCAGTACTTC. Protein translation: CASSLAGMLAGRVYEQYF. Recombination connected TRBV7-2 to TRBJ2-7, with 7 central nucleotides matching TRBD2. The germline V gene gives CDR1 as SGHTA and CDR2 as FQGNSA. Germline trimming: 0 bases from V, 3 bases from J; junction bases outside gene matches: 14. Counted from cysteine to phenylalanine, this CDR3 has 18 amino acids. Just CDR3 DNA is preserved here, 54 bases in frame from base 1. The entire variable domain, with the stretches around the CDR3 drawn from the reference TRBV7-2 and TRBJ2-7 proteins, is GAGVSQSPSNKVTEKGKDVELRCDPISGHTALYWYRQSLGQGLEFLIYFQGNSAPDKSGLPSDRFSAERTGGSVSTLTIQRTQQEDSAVYLCASSLAGMLAGRVYEQYFGPGTRLTVT.